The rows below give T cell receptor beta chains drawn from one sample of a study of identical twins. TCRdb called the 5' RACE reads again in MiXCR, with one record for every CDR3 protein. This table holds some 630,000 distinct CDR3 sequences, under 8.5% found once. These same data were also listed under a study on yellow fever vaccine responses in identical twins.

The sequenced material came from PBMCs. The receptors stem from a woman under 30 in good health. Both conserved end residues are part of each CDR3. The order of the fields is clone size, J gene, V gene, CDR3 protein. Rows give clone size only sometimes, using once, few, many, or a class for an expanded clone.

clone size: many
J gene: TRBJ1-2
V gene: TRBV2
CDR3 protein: CASNGRGEGYTF

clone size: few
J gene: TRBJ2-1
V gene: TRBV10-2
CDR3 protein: CASSEEAGGDNEQFF

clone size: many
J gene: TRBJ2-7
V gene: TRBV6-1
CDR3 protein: CASSSGTSGTPYEQYF

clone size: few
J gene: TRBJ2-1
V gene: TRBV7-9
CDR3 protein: CASSRRQANNEQFF

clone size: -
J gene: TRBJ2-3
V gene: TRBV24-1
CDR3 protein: CATSDLTRTGTDTQYF

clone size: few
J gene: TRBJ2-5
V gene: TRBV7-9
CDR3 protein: CASSLLGDPQETQYF

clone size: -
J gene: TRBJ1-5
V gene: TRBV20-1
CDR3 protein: CSATGRDSNQPQHF

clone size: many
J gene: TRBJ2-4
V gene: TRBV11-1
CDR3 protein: CASSQLPGTSGSVKNIQYF

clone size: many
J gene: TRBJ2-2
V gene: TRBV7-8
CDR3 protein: CASSGEGRWELFF

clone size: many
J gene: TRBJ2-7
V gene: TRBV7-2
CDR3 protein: CASSSSRDRAHEQYF

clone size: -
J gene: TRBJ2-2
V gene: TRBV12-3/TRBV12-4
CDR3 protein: CASYIAGELFF

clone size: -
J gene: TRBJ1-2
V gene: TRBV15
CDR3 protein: CATSRGRGAVYGYTF

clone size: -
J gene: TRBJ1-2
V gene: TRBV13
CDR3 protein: CASSGRRGQSNYGYTF

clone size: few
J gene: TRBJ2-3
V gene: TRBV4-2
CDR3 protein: CASSFGLAGDIDTQYF

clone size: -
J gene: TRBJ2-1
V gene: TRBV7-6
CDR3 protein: CASSSGRFNEQFF

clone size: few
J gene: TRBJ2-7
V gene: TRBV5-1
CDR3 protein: CASSTGTTFYEQYF

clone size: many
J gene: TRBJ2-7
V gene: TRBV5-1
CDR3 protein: CASSPAGGNEQYF

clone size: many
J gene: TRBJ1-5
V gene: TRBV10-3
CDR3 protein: CAISGGQESNQPQHF

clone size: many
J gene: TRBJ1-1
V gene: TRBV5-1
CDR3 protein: CASSQTGVGNTEAFF

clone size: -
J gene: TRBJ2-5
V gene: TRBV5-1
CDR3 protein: CASSLEGTSGGEETQYF

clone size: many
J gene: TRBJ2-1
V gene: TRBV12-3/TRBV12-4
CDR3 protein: CASRPGTGYFEQFF

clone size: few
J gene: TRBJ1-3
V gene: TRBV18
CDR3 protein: CASSPNQALSGNTIYF

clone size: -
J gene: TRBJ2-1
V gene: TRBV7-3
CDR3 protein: CASSLGSGSRNEQFF

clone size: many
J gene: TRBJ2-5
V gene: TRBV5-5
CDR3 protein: CASSLVVSGGQETQYF

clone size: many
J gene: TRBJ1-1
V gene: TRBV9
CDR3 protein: CASSDGGFTEAFF

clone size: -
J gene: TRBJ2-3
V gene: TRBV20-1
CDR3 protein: CSANLAGVADTQYF

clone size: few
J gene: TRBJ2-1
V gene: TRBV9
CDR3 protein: CASSVVGGSSNEQFF

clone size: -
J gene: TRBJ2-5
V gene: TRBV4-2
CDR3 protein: CASSQDSTSGGGETQYF

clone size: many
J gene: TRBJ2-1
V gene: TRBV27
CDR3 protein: CASSSSAGERYNEQFF

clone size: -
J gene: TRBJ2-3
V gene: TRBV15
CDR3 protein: CATSRAGVNTDTQYF

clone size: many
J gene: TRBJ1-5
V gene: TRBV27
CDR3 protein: CASSLSPRGAQPQHF

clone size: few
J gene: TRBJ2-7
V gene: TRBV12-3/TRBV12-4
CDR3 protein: CASSSTPGSYEQYF

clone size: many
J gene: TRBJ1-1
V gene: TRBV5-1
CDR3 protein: CASSVTANTEAFF

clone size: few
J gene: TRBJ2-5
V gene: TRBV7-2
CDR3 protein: CASSQPHGGGETQYF

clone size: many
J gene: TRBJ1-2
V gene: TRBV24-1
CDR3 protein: CATSGNPGTANYGYTF

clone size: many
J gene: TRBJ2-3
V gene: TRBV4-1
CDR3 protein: CASSQEVGLAGDWADTQYF

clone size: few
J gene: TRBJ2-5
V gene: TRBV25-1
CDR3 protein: CASSGWAGLETQYF

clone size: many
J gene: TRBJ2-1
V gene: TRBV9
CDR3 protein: CASSVAGAGGPNEQFF

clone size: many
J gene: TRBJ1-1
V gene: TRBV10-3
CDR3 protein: CAISESQGGLGEAFF

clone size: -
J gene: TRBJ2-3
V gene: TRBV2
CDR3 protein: CASSEAGGPYTQYF